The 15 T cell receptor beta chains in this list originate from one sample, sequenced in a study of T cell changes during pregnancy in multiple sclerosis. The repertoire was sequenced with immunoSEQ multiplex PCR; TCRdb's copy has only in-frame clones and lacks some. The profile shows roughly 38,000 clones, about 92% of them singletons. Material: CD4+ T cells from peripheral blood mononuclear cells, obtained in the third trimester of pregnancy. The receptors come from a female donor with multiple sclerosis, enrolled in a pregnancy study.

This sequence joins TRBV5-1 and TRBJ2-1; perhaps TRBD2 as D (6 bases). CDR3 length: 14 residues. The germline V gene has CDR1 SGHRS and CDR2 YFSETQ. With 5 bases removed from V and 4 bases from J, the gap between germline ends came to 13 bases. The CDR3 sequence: CASRGTEIYNEQFF. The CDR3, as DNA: TGCGCCAGCAGGGGGACTGAAATATACAATGAGCAGTTCTTC.

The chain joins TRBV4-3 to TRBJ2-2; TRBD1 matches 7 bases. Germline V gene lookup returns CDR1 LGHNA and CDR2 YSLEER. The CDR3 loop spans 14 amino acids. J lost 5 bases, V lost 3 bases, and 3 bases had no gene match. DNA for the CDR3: TGCGCCAGCAGCCACTTACAGGGGACCGGGGAGCTGTTTTTT. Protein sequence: CASSHLQGTGELFF.

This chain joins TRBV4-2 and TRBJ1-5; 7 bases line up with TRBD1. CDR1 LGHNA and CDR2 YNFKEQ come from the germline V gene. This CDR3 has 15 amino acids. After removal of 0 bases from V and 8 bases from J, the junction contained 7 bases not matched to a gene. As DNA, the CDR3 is TGTGCCAGCAGCCAAGATTTAGGAGGGGGCAAGCCCCAGCATTTT. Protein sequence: CASSQDLGGGKPQHF.

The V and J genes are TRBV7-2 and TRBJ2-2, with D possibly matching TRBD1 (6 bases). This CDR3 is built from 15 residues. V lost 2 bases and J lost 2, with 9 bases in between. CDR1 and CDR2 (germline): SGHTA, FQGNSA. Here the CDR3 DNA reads TGTGCCAGCAGCTTAAACAGGGTAAACACCGGGGAGCTGTTTTTT. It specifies CASSLNRVNTGELFF.

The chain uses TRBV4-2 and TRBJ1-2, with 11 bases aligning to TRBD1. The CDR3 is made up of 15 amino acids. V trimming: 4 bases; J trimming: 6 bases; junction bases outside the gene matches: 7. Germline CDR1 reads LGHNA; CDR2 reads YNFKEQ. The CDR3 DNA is TGTGCCAGCAGCCCCCGGGGACAGGGGGGGAATGGCTACACCTTC. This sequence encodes CASSPRGQGGNGYTF.

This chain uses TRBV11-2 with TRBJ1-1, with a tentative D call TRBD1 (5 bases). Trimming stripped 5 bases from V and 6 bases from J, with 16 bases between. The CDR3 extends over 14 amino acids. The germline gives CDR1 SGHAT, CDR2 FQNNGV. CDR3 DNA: TGTGCCAGCAGCCCAGGTCAGGGTGTCGCTGAAGCTTTCTTT. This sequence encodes CASSPGQGVAEAFF.

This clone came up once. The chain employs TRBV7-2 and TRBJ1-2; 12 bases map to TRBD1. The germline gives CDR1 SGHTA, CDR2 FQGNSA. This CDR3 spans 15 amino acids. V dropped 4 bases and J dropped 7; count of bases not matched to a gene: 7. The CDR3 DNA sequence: TGTGCCAGCAGCTCCCGGGACAGGGGGCTCCGTGGCTACACCTTC. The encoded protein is CASSSRDRGLRGYTF.

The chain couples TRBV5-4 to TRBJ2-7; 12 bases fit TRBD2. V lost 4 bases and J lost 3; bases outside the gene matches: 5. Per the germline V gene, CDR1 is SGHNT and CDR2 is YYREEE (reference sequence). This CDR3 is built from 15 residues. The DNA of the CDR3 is TGTGCCAGCAGCGCGACTAGCGGGAGCTACTACGAGCAGTACTTC. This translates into CASSATSGSYYEQYF.

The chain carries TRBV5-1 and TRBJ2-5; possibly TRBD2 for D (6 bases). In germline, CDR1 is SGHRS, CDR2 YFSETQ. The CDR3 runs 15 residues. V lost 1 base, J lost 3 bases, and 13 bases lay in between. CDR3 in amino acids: CASSLLARGEETQYF. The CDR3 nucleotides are TGCGCCAGCAGCTTGTTAGCGCGGGGAGAAGAGACCCAGTACTTC.

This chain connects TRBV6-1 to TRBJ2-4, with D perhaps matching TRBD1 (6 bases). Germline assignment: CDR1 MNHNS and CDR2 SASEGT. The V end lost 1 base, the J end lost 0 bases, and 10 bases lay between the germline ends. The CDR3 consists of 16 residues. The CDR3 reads CASSEGSRGAKNIQYF. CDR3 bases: TGTGCCAGCAGTGAAGGTAGCAGGGGAGCCAAAAACATTCAGTACTTC.

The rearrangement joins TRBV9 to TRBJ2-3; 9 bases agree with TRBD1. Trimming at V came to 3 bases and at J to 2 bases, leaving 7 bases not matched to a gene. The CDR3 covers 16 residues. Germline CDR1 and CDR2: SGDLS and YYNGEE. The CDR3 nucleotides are TGTGCCAGCAGCGCGCAAGGGACAGGGTTCACAGATACGCAGTATTTT. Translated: CASSAQGTGFTDTQYF.

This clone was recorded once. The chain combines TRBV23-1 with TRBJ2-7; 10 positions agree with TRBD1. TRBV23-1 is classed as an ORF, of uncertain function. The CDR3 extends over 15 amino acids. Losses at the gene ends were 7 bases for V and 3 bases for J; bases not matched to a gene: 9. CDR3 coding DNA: TGCGCCAGCACCGCACCCCGGGACAGGGGCTACGAGCAGTACTTC. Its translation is CASTAPRDRGYEQYF.

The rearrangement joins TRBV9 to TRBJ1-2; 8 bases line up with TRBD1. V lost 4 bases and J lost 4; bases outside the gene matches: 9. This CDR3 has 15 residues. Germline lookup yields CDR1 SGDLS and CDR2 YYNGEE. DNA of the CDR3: TGTGCCAGCAGCCCCCTAGTGACAGGGGTCTATGGCTACACCTTC. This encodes CASSPLVTGVYGYTF.

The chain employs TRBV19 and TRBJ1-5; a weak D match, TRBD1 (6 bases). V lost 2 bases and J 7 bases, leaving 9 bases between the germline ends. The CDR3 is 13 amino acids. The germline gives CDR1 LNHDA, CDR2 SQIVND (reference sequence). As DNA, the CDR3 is TGTGCCAGTAGTATACAAAGGGGGCAGCCCCAGCATTTT. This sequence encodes CASSIQRGQPQHF.

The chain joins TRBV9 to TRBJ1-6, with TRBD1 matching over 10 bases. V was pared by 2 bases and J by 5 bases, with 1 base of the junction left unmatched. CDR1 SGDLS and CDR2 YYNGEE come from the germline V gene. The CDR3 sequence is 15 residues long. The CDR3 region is CASSVGQGNNSPLHF. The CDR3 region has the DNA TGTGCCAGCAGCGTGGGACAGGGGAATAATTCACCCCTCCACTTT.